This TCR beta chain came from a study of blood T cell repertoires in COVID-19. Overall study: Specimens from acute and convalescent COVID-19 originated in the United States, Italy and Spain.

The assay was immunoSEQ multiplex PCR, and TCRdb's table has in-frame clones only and misses some. Among about 150,000 clones listed, about nine tenths were seen once. V shed 5 bases and J shed 0 bases, with 13 bases lying between them. This CDR3 has 15 amino acids. Germline V gene data show CDR1 as MNHEY and CDR2 as SMNVEV (reference sequence). The rearrangement joins TRBV27 to TRBJ1-1; a possible D gene is TRBD1 (6 bases). Source material: peripheral blood. This clonotype was obtained from a woman in her sixties or seventies with acute or convalescent COVID-19. CDR3 in DNA: TGTGCCAGCAGTCCGTCCGGGACAATGAACACTGAAGCTTTCTTT. Translated: CASSPSGTMNTEAFF.